The entry below gives a single T cell receptor (beta chain) sequence along with its context. What it recognizes is unknown. V was clipped by 5 bases and J by 1 base; unmatched bases: 3. The CDR3 contains 15 residues. The germline CDR1 and CDR2 sequences are SNHLY and FYNNEI. The PCR made use of 60 Vbeta and 13 Jbeta primers. Assay used: immunoSEQ multiplex PCR; TCRdb lists only in-frame clones, some missing. In total, the table holds approximately 150,000 clones. This record belongs to a study of cytomegalovirus exposure and HLA in healthy donors. Notes on the study in general: Several top significant clusters appeared, in a later analysis, to be linked to common viral pathogens.

The chain has TRBV2 and TRBJ2-5; 11 bases line up with TRBD2. The material sequenced was PBMCs. This TCR derives from a male donor in good health and CMV-seronegative. This chain's CDR3 is CASSPGTSGQETQYF. CDR3 nucleotides: TGTGCCAGCAGTCCCGGGACTAGCGGCCAAGAGACCCAGTACTTC.